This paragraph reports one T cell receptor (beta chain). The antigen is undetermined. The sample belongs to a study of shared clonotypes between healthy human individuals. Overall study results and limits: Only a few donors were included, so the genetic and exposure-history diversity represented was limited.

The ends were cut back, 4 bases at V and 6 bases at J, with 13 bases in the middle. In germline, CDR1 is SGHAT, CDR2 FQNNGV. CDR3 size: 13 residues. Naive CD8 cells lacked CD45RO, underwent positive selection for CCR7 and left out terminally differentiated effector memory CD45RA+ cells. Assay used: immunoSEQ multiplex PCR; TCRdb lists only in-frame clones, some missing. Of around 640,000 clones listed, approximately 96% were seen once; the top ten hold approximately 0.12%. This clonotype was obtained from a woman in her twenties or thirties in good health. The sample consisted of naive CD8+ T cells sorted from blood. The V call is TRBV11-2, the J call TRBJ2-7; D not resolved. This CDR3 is CASSSRWVGEQYF. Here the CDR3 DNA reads TGTGCCAGCAGCTCACGTTGGGTGGGCGAGCAGTACTTC. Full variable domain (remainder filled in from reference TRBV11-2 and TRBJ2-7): EAGVAQSPRYKIIEKRQSVAFWCNPISGHATLYWYQQILGQGPKLLIQFQNNGVVDDSQLPKDRFSAERLKGVDSTLKIQPAKLEDSAVYLCASSSRWVGEQYFGPGTRLTVT.